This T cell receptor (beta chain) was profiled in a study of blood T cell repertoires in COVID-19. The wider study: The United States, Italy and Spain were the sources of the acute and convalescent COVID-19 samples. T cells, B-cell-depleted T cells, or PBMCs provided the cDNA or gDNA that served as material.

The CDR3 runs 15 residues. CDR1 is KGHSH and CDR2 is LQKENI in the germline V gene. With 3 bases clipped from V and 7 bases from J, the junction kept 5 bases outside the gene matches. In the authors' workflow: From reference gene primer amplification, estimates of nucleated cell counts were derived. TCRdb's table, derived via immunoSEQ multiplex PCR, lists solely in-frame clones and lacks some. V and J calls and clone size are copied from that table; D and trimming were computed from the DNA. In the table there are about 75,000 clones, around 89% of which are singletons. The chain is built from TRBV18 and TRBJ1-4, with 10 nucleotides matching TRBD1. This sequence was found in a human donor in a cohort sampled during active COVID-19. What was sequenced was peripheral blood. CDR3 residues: CASSPRDRGGEKLFF. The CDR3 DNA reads TGTGCCAGCTCACCCCGGGACAGGGGTGGTGAAAAACTGTTTTTT.